Below, 19 T cell receptor beta chains from the same sample are listed, as sequenced in a study of cytomegalovirus exposure and HLA in healthy donors. PCR employed 60 Vbeta and 13 Jbeta primers. The protocol was immunoSEQ multiplex PCR, while the TCRdb copy is restricted to in-frame clones and leaves out a portion. The repertoire consists of 100,000 to 150,000 clones, with over 70% occurring once and the leading ten covering over 2.5%. The sample was PBMCs. The receptor set was obtained from a woman aged 45 to 65 in good health and CMV-seronegative.

The chain is built from TRBV7-2 and TRBJ1-5; D call uncertain. This CDR3 region has 15 residues. Germline loops: CDR1 SGHTA, CDR2 FQGNSA. The ends were cut back, 1 base at V and 3 bases at J, with 10 bases in the middle. CDR3 bases: TGTGCCAGCAGCTTAGGAGCGGCGGACAATCAGCCCCAGCATTTT. Its protein is CASSLGAADNQPQHF. The complete variable domain, with remaining parts taken from reference TRBV7-2 and TRBJ1-5, reads GAGVSQSPSNKVTEKGKDVELRCDPISGHTALYWYRQSLGQGLEFLIYFQGNSAPDKSGLPSDRFSAERTGGSVSTLTIQRTQQEDSAVYLCASSLGAADNQPQHFGDGTRLSIL.

The chain couples TRBV6-6 to TRBJ1-1; 7 positions match TRBD1. CDR1 and CDR2 (germline): MNHNY, SVGAGI (reference sequence). After removal of 1 base from V and 4 bases from J, the junction contained 3 bases not matched to a gene. The CDR3 consists of 14 residues. The chain's CDR3 is CASSYLGQTTEAFF. Written as DNA, the CDR3 is TGTGCCAGCAGTTACTTGGGACAGACCACTGAAGCTTTCTTT.

This chain joins TRBV5-8 and TRBJ1-5; D uncertain. Germline CDR1 and CDR2: SGHTS and YDEGEE. CDR3 length equals 15 residues. V was clipped by 2 bases and J by 1 base, with 10 bases between them. The CDR3 is CASSFATGSNQPQHF. CDR3 DNA: TGTGCCAGCAGCTTCGCGACCGGGAGCAATCAGCCCCAGCATTTT.

The rearrangement joins TRBV7-2 to TRBJ1-1, with 10 positions matching TRBD1. The CDR3 loop spans 14 amino acids. Germline V gene lookup returns CDR1 SGHTA and CDR2 FQGNSA. V shed 4 bases and J 4 bases; nucleotides not matched to a gene: 3. The DNA for the CDR3 is TGTGCCAGCAGCTCGGGACAGGGGTTCACTGAAGCTTTCTTT. This codes for CASSSGQGFTEAFF.

This chain links TRBV10-3 with TRBJ2-3; 9 nucleotides align to TRBD1. This CDR3 has 14 residues. V trimming: 5 bases; J trimming: 3 bases; junction bases outside the gene matches: 3. Germline V gene data show CDR1 as ENHRY and CDR2 as SYGVKD. Here the CDR3 reads CAISLGQGTDTQYF. DNA of the CDR3: TGTGCCATCAGTCTCGGACAGGGGACAGATACGCAGTATTTT.

This clone was counted between two and nine times. The chain links TRBV6-1 to TRBJ1-4, with D unresolved. The CDR3 sequence is 13 residues long. Trimming cost V 8 bases and J 3 bases, with 10 bases left between them. CDR1 is MNHNS and CDR2 is SASEGT in the germline V gene. The CDR3 loop reads CASHPGSNEKLFF. The DNA of the CDR3 is TGTGCCAGCCACCCGGGATCTAATGAAAAACTGTTTTTT.

The chain recombines TRBV4-3 with TRBJ2-7; 9 nucleotides line up with TRBD2. The CDR3 runs to 15 residues. Germline V gene data show CDR1 as LGHNA and CDR2 as YSLEER. V was clipped by 3 bases and J by 2 bases; unmatched bases: 5. CDR3 amino acids: CASSHNLAGTYEQYF. The DNA of the CDR3 is TGCGCCAGCAGCCATAATCTAGCGGGAACCTACGAGCAGTACTTC.

Points on this clone: At one end the junction does not follow the germline gene, possibly because of a read error. The chain combines TRBV25-1 with TRBJ2-1, with 13 bases aligning to TRBD2. The CDR3 is 14 amino acids. Germline V lookup: CDR1 MGHDK, CDR2 SYGVNS. The CDR3 coding sequence is TGTGCCAGCAGTGAACCGGGACTAGCGGGAAGGCGGCTCTTC. Encoded protein: CASSEPGLAGRRLF.

The CDR3 DNA is TGCAGTGCTGGAGGGGGCGAGTACTTC. Translated, it gives CSAGGGEYF. The rearrangement uses TRBV20-1 and TRBJ2-5; D possibly corresponds to TRBD1 (7 bases). This CDR3 spans 9 amino acids. Germline V CDR1 and CDR2: DFQATT, SNEGSKA (reference sequence). V lost 5 bases, J lost 12 bases, and 10 bases lay in between.

The rearrangement links TRBV29-1 to TRBJ2-3; 7 bases are a match to TRBD2. CDR3 length: 14 residues. V lost 6 bases to trimming and J lost 2 bases; unmatched junction nucleotides: 8. Germline CDR1 reads SQVTM; CDR2 reads ANQGSEA. The CDR3 spells CSVVGGDNTDTQYF. Written as DNA, the CDR3 is TGCAGCGTCGTGGGAGGGGATAACACAGATACGCAGTATTTT.

The gene calls are TRBV6-1 and TRBJ1-6; D possibly corresponds to TRBD1 (5 bases). Trimming cost V 3 bases and J 8 bases, with 11 bases left between them. There are 14 residues in the CDR3. Germline CDR1 and CDR2: MNHNS and SASEGT. Here the CDR3 DNA reads TGTGCCAGCAGTGAGAGACAGTCCTATTCACCCCTCCACTTT. The encoded protein is CASSERQSYSPLHF.

The gene calls are TRBV5-1 and TRBJ1-2; 8 bases fit TRBD1. Germline CDR1 and CDR2: SGHRS and YFSETQ. J gave up 8 bases and V 3 bases, and 9 bases lay outside the gene matches. The CDR3 length is 14 residues. DNA for the CDR3: TGCGCCAGCAGCTCCAATCAGGGGGCACAAGGCTACACCTTC. This translates into CASSSNQGAQGYTF.

This chain uses TRBV7-9 with TRBJ2-5; 7 positions match TRBD1. The CDR3 is 14 amino acids. CDR1 is SEHNR and CDR2 is FQNEAQ in the germline V gene (reference sequence). V lost 4 bases to trimming and J lost 2 bases; unmatched junction nucleotides: 4. The CDR3 region has the DNA TGTGCCAGCAGCTCAACAGGGGTACAAGAGACCCAGTACTTC. Translating it yields CASSSTGVQETQYF.

This chain connects TRBV11-2 to TRBJ2-7; D is undetermined. The germline CDR1 and CDR2 sequences are SGHAT and FQNNGV. V was clipped by 1 base and J by 3 bases, with 7 bases between them. The CDR3 extends over 13 amino acids. This chain's CDR3 is CASSLGQNYEQYF. For the CDR3, the DNA is TGTGCCAGCAGCTTAGGGCAGAACTACGAGCAGTACTTC.

This rearrangement joins TRBV18 to TRBJ2-7, with TRBD1 as a possible D gene (5 bases). Germline assignment: CDR1 KGHSH and CDR2 LQKENI. The V end was cut by 2 bases, the J end by 2 bases, with 7 bases between. CDR3 length: 13 amino acids. The CDR3 reads CASSPADTYEQYF. CDR3 nucleotide sequence: TGTGCCAGCTCACCAGCGGACACCTACGAGCAGTACTTC. Full variable domain (rest looked up from reference TRBV18 and TRBJ2-7): NAGVMQNPRHLVRRRGQEARLRCSPMKGHSHVYWYRQLPEEGLKFMVYLQKENIIDESGMPKERFSAEFPKEGPSILRIQQVVRGDSAAYFCASSPADTYEQYFGPGTRLTVT.

The chain carries TRBV7-3 and TRBJ2-3; 10 positions match TRBD2. The germline CDR1 and CDR2 sequences are SGHTA and FQGTGA. The CDR3 loop spans 16 amino acids. After removal of 4 bases from V and 5 bases from J, the junction contained 9 bases not matched to a gene. CDR3 sequence: CASSSRLAGTGDTQYF. CDR3 DNA: TGTGCCAGCAGCTCGCGACTAGCGGGTACCGGAGATACGCAGTATTTT. Complete variable domain (other parts from reference TRBV7-3 and TRBJ2-3): GAGVSQTPSNKVTEKGKYVELRCDPISGHTALYWYRQSLGQGPEFLIYFQGTGAADDSGLPNDRFFAVRPEGSVSTLKIQRTERGDSAVYLCASSSRLAGTGDTQYFGPGTRLTVL.

The chain links TRBV5-4 to TRBJ2-7; possible D gene TRBD1, 5 bases. The V and J ends lost 4 bases and 0 bases respectively, with 11 bases between them. The germline CDR1 and CDR2 sequences are SGHNT and YYREEE (reference sequence). CDR3 length: 14 amino acids. CDR3 bases: TGTGCCAGCAGCCCGGAAGACAGCTCCTACGAGCAGTACTTC. Encoded protein: CASSPEDSSYEQYF.

The gene calls are TRBV18 and TRBJ2-7; 9 nucleotides match TRBD2. Germline V CDR1 and CDR2: KGHSH, LQKENI. Trimming at V came to 2 bases and at J to 9 bases, leaving 11 bases not matched to a gene. The CDR3 length is 15 residues. CDR3 nucleotides: TGTGCCAGCTCACCAGCCGGGACTAGCAGATTCGGGCAGTACTTC. The encoded protein is CASSPAGTSRFGQYF.

This sequence joins TRBV6-1 and TRBJ2-3, with TRBD1 matching 8 bases. CDR1 is MNHNS, CDR2 SASEGT, per germline. The CDR3 has 16 amino acids. With V trimmed by 3 bases and J by 4 bases, 9 bases remained unmatched. CDR3 DNA: TGTGCCAGCAGTGAGTTCTGGACAGGGAGCGCAGATACGCAGTATTTT. It encodes CASSEFWTGSADTQYF.